This T cell receptor beta chain was sequenced in a study of beta chain features in type 1 diabetes. Germline CDR1 is SGHNT and CDR2 is YYREEE (reference sequence). CDR3 length: 15 amino acids. The V and J ends lost 1 base and 14 bases, in that order; junction bases with no gene match: 11. Researchers reported sorting CD4+ naive, central memory, regulatory and stem cell-like memory cells via CD45RO/CCR7/CD25/CD127/CD95/CD27. This clone has more than one count but fewer than ten. The entirety of the isolated RNA underwent reverse transcription, so expressed TCRB transcripts were sequenced. The data were produced by immunoSEQ multiplex PCR, yet TCRdb's version contains in-frame clones alone and is incomplete. The sample yields just over 600,000 clones, 15% to 18% seen once.

The V and J genes are TRBV5-4 and TRBJ1-6; 8 bases match TRBD1. The origin of this receptor is a man aged 18 to 29 in good health. Sequenced: naive CD4+ T cells from blood. The CDR3 loop is CASSLRDRGGFSLHF. The CDR3 nucleotides are TGTGCCAGCAGCTTGCGAGACAGGGGCGGTTTCTCCCTCCACTTT.